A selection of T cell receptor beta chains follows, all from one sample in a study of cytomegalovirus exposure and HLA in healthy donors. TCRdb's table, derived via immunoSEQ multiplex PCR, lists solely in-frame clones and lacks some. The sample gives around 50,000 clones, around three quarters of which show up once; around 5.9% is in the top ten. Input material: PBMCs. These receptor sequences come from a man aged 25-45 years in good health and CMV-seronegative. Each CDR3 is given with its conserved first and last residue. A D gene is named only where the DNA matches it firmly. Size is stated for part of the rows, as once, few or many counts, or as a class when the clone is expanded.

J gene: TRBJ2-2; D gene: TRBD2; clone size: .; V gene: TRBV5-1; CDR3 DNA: TGCGCCAGCAGCTTGCGGCTAGCGGGAGGACCTGGGGAGCTGTTTTTT; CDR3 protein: CASSLRLAGGPGELFF
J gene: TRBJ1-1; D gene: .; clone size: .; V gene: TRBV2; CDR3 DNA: TGTGCCAGCAGTGCGGACAGAAACACTGAAGCTTTCTTT; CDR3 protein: CASSADRNTEAFF
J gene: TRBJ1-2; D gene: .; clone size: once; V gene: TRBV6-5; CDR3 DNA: TGTGCCAGCAGTTACGGGGGGAATCCCCTCTATGGCTACACCTTC; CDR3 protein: CASSYGGNPLYGYTF
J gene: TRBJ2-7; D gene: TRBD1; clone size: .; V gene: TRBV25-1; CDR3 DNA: TGTGCCAGCAGTGATGGGGGGGACAGGGTACCCTACGAGCAGTACTTC; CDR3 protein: CASSDGGDRVPYEQYF
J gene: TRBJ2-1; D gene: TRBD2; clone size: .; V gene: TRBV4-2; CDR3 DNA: TGTGCCAGCAGCCCATCCTCCACTAGCGGAGGCATTACCTACAATGAGCAGTTCTTC; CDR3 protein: CASSPSSTSGGITYNEQFF
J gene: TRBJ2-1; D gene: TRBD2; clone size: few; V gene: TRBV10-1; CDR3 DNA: TGCGCCAGCAGTGAGAGGGCTAGCGGTTACAATGAGCAGTTCTTC; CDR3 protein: CASSERASGYNEQFF
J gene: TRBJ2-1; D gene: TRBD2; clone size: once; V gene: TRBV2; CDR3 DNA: TGTGCCAGCAGAGAAAGCGGGAGCTCCTACAATGAGCAGTTCTTC; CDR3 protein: CASRESGSSYNEQFF
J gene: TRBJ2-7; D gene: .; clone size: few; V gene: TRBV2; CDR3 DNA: TGTGCCAGCAGTGAAGAGACAACACAGGTAGAGCAGTACTTC; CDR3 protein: CASSEETTQVEQYF
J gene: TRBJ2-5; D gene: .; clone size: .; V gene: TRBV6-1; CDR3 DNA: TGTGCCAGCAGTGAAAATGGGGCAGGGTTGGAGACCCAGTACTTC; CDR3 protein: CASSENGAGLETQYF
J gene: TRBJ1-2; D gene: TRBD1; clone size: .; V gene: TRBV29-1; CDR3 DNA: TGCAGCGCTTCCGGGACAGGGGCCTATGGCTACACCTTC; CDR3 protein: CSASGTGAYGYTF
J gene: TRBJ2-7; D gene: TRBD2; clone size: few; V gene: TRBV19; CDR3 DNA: TGTGCCAGTAGTATAGGTCTAGCGGGAGACGAGCAGTACTTC; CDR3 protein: CASSIGLAGDEQYF
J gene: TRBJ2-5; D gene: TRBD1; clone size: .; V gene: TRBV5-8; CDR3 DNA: TGTGCCAGCAGGACGAGGGACAGGGGAACCCAAGAGACCCAGTACTTC; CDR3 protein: CASRTRDRGTQETQYF
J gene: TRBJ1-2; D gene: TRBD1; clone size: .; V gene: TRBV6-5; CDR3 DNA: TGTGCCAGCAGGAGGACAGGGGCGGTCTATGGCTACACCTTC; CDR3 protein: CASRRTGAVYGYTF
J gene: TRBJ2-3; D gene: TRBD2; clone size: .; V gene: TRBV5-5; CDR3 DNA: TGTGCCAGCAGCTCCCGACTAGCGGGAGGGACGAGCACAGATACGCAGTATTTT; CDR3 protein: CASSSRLAGGTSTDTQYF
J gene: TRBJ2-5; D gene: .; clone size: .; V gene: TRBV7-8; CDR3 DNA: TGTGCCAGCAGCTTAGTATCCGAGACCCAGTACTTC; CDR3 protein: CASSLVSETQYF
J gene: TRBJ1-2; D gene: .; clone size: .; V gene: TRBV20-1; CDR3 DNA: TGCAGTGCTAGACAGGGTGCCGGCTACACCTTC; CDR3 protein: CSARQGAGYTF
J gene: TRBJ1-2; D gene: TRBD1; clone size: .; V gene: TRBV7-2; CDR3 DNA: TGTGCCAGCAGCTTAGGATTACAGGGGAACTACACCTTC; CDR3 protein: CASSLGLQGNYTF
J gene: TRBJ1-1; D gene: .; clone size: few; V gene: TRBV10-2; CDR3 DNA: TGCGCCAGCAGTGTTAAGGGAGAAAATGAAGCTTTCTTT; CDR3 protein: CASSVKGENEAFF
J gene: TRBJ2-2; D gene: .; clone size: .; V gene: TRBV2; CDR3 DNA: TGTGCCAGCAGACGGGAGACGTCGAACACCGGGGAGCTGTTTTTT; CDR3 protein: CASRRETSNTGELFF
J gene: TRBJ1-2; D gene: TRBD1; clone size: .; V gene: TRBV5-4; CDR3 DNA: TGTGCCAGCACCGTCCCAGGGGGCGGCTATGGCTACACCTTC; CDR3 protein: CASTVPGGGYGYTF
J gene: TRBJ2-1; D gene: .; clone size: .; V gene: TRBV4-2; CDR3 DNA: TGTGCCAGCAGCCAAGGAACGTCAGGGGTGCTCTTCGATAATGAGCAGTTCTTC; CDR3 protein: CASSQGTSGVLFDNEQFF
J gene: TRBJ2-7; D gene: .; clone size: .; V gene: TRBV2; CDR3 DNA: TGTGCCAGCAGTGTTTACTCCGAGCAGTACTTC; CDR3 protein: CASSVYSEQYF
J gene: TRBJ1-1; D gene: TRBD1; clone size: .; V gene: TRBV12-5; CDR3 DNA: TGTGCTAGTTCAGACCGACCGGGACAGGGGGCGAGAGTGGCTTTCTTT; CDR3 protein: CASSDRPGQGARVAFF
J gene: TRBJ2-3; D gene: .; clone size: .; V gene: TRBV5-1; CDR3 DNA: TGCGCCAGCAGCTTGGGACGGGGCACAGATACGCAGTATTTT; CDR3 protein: CASSLGRGTDTQYF
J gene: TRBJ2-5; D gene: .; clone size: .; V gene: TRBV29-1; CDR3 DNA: TGCAGCGCAAGCGGGCGGCAAGAGACCCAGTACTTC; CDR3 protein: CSASGRQETQYF
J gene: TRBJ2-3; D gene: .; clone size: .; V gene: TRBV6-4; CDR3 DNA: TGTGCCAGCAGTGAGGTAGCGGGCACAGATACGCAGTATTTT; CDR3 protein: CASSEVAGTDTQYF
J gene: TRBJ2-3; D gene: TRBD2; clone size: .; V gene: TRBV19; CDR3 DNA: TGTGCCAGTAGGGTAGCGGGAGCAGATACGCAGTATTTT; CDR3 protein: CASRVAGADTQYF
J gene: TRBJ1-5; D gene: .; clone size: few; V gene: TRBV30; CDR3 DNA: TGTGCCTGGAGTGCTGGGAGCGATCAGCCCCAGCATTTT; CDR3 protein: CAWSAGSDQPQHF
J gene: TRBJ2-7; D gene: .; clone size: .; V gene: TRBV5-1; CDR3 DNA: TGCGCCAGCAGCCGCCAGGGGACCAGACAGTACGAGCAGTACTTC; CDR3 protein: CASSRQGTRQYEQYF
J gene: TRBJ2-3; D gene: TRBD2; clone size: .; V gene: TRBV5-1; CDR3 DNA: TGCGCCAGCAGCTTCAGCCTAGGGACTAGCGCAGATACGCAGTATTTT; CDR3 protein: CASSFSLGTSADTQYF